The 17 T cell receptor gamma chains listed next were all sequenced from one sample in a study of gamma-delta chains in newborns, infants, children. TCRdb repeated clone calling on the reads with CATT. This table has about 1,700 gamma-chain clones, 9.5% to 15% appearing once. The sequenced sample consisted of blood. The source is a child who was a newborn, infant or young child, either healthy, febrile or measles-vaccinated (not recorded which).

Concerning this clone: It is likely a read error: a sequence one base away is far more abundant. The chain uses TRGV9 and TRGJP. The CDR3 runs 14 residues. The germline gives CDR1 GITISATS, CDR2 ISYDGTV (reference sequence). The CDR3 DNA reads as TGTGCCTTGTGGCAAGGGTTGGGCAAAAAAATCAAGGTATTT. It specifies CALWQGLGKKIKVF.

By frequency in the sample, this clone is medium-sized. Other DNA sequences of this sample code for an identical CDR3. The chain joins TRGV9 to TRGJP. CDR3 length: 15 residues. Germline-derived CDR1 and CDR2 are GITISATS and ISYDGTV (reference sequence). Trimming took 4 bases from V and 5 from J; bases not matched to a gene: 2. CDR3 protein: CALWEKELGKKIKVF. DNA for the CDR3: TGTGCCTTGTGGGAAAAAGAGTTGGGCAAAAAAATCAAGGTATTT.

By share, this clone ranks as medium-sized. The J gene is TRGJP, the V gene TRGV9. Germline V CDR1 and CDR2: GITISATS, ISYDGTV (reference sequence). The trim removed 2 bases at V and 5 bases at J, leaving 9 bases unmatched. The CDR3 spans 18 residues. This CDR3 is CALWEAPSEELGKKIKVF. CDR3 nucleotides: TGTGCCTTGTGGGAGGCGCCGTCGGAAGAGTTGGGCAAAAAAATCAAGGTATTT.

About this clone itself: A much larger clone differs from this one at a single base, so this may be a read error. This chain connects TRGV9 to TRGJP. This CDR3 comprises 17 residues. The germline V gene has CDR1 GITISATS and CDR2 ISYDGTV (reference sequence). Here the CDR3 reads CALCEVQPELGKKIKVF. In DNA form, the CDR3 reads TGTGCCTTGTGTGAGGTGCAGCCGGAGTTGGGCAAAAAAATCAAGGTATTT.

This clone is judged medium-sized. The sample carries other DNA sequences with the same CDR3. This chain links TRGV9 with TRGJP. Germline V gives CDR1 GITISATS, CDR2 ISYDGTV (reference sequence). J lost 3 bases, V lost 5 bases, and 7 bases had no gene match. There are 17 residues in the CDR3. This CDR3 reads CALWGASQELGKKIKVF. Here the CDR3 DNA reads TGTGCCTTGTGGGGGGCCTCGCAAGAGTTGGGCAAAAAAATCAAGGTATTT.

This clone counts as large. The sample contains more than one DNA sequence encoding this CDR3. This chain's CDR3 is CALWEVGELGKKIKVF. CDR3 bases: TGTGCCTTGTGGGAGGTGGGGGAGTTGGGCAAAAAAATCAAGGTATTT. The genes are TRGV9 and TRGJP. This CDR3 is built from 16 residues. The germline CDR1 and CDR2 sequences are GITISATS and ISYDGTV (reference sequence). Trimming cost V 0 bases and J 7 bases; bases outside gene matches: 3.

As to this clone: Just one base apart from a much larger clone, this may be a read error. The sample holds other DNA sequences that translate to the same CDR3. CDR3 nucleotide sequence: TGTGCCTTGTGGGATCTTGAGTTGGGCAAAAAAATCAAGGTATTT. This codes for CALWDLELGKKIKVF. The genes are TRGV9 and TRGJP. The CDR3 is 15 amino acids. Germline V gives CDR1 GITISATS, CDR2 ISYDGTV (reference sequence). V trimming: 4 bases; J trimming: 7 bases; junction bases outside the gene matches: 4.

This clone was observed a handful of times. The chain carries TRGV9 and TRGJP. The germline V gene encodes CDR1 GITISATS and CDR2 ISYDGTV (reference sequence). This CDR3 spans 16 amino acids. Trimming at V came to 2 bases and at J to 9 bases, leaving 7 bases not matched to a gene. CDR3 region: CALWEGKALGKKIKVF. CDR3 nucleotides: TGTGCCTTGTGGGAGGGAAAGGCGTTGGGCAAAAAAATCAAGGTATTT.

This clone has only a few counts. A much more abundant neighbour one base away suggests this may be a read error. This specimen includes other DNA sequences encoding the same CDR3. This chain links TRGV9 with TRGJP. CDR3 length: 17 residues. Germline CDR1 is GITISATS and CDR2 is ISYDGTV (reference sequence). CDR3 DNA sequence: TGTGCCTTGTGGGAGGTCCGTCAAGAGTTGGGCAAAAAAATCAAGGTGTTT. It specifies CALWEVRQELGKKIKVF.

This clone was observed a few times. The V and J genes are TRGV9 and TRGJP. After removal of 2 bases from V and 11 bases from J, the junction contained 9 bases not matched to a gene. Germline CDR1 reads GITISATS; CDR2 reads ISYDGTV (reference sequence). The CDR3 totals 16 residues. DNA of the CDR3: TGTGCCTTGTGGGAGGCCTTATGGATGGGCAAAAAAATCAAGGTATTT. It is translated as CALWEALWMGKKIKVF.

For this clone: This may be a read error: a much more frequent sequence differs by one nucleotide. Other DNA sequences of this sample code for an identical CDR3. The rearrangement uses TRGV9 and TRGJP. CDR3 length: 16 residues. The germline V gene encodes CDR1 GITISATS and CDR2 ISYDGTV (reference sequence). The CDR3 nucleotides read TGTGCCTTGTGGGACAGACAAGAGTTAGGCAAAAAAATCAAGGTATTT. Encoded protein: CALWDRQELGKKIKVF.

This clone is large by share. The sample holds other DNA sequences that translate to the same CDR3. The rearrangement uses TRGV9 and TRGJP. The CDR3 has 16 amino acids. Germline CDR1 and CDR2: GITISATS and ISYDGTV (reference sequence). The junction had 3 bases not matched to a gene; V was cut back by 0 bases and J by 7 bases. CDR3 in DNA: TGTGCCTTGTGGGAGGTGCTCGAGTTGGGCAAAAAAATCAAGGTATTT. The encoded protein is CALWEVLELGKKIKVF.

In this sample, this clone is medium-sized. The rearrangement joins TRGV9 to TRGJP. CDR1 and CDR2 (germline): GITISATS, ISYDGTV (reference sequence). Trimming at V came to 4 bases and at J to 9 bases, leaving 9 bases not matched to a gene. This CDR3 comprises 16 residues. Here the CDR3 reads CALWDGYGLGKKIKVF. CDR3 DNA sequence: TGTGCCTTGTGGGATGGTTATGGGTTGGGCAAAAAAATCAAGGTATTT.

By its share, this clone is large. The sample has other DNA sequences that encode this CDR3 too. CDR3 DNA: TGTGCCTTGTGGGAGGTGCTCGCCGAGTTGGGCAAAAAAATCAAGGTATTT. Its translation: CALWEVLAELGKKIKVF. The J gene is TRGJP, the V gene TRGV9. CDR3 size: 17 residues. With 0 bases clipped from V and 7 bases from J, the junction kept 6 bases outside the gene matches. CDR1 GITISATS and CDR2 ISYDGTV come from the germline V gene (reference sequence).

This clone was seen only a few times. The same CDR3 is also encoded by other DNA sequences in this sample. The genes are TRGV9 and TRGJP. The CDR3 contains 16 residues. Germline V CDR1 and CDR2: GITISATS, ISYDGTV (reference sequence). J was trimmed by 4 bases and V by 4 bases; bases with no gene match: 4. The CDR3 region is CALWDFQELGKKIKVF. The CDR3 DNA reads TGTGCCTTGTGGGACTTTCAAGAGTTGGGCAAAAAAATCAAGGTATTT.

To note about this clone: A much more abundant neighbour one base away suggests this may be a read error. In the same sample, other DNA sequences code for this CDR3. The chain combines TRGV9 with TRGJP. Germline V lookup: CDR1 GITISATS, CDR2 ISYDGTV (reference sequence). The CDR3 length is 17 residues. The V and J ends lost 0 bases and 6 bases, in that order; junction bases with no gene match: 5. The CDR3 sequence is CALWEVQRELGKKIKVF. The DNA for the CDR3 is TGTGCCTTGTGGGAGGTGCAACGAGAGTTGGGCAAAAAAATCAAGGTATTT.

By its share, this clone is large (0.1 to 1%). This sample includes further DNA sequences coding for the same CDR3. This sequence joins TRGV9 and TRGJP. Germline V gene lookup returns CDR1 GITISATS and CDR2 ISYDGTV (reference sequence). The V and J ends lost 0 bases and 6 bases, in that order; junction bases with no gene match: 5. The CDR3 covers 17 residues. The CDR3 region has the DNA TGTGCCTTGTGGGAGGTGCTGGCAGAGTTGGGCAAAAAAATCAAGGTATTT. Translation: CALWEVLAELGKKIKVF.